The rows below give T cell receptor beta chains drawn from one sample of a study of CD8 T cells in Susac syndrome. Each CDR3 protein is one row after TCRdb ran MiXCR on the immunoSEQ multiplex PCR reads. This repertoire shows roughly 200,000 distinct CDR3 sequences, approximately 94% found once; its top ten account for approximately 0.1%. Sample: CD4+ T cells from PBMCs. The receptors were sampled from a human donor in good health. Both conserved end residues are part of each CDR3. A D gene is named only where the DNA matches it firmly. Clone size is not always given. Where it is, it says once, few, many or a class for expanded clones.

V,size,J,D,DNA,CDR3
TRBV7-2,NA,TRBJ2-7,TRBD1,TGTGCCACCAGGGGACAGGGGAGTTACGAGCAGTACTTC,CATRGQGSYEQYF
TRBV6-5,NA,TRBJ2-7,NA,TGTGCCAGCAGTTACGACGGCCTGAACGAGCAGTACTTC,CASSYDGLNEQYF
TRBV4-1,NA,TRBJ2-3,TRBD2,TGCGCCAGCAGCCAAGCCGGGACTAGCGGGACAGATACGCAGTATTTT,CASSQAGTSGTDTQYF
TRBV20-1,NA,TRBJ2-7,TRBD2,TGCAGTGCCCTGGGACTAGCGGTCTACGAGCAGTACTTC,CSALGLAVYEQYF
TRBV19,NA,TRBJ2-7,NA,TGTGCCACCGGGACAACCGAGCAGTACTTC,CATGTTEQYF
TRBV6-1,NA,TRBJ2-5,TRBD2,TGTGCCAGCAGTCCGGGGACTAGCGGATACGAAGAGACCCAGTACTTC,CASSPGTSGYEETQYF
TRBV5-1,NA,TRBJ1-1,NA,TGCGCCAGCAGCTTGGTTGGTGACACTGAAGCTTTCTTT,CASSLVGDTEAFF
TRBV7-2,NA,TRBJ1-1,NA,TGTGCCAGCAGCTTCTACGAGGGAGGAACTGAAGCTTTCTTT,CASSFYEGGTEAFF
TRBV14,NA,TRBJ2-1,NA,TGTGCCAGCAGCGTGCAGGGGCTTATGAATGAGCAGTTCTTC,CASSVQGLMNEQFF
TRBV28,NA,TRBJ1-2,NA,TGTGCCAGCAGTTTAAGCAGGGGATATGGTGGCTACACCTTC,CASSLSRGYGGYTF
TRBV20-1,NA,TRBJ2-4,NA,TGCAGTGCTAGCGGGCGCGTCGGCAAAAACATTCAGTACTTC,CSASGRVGKNIQYF
TRBV7-9,once,TRBJ2-7,NA,TGTGCCAGCAGCTTAAGTTCCTGGCGGACTACGAATGAGCAGTACTTC,CASSLSSWRTTNEQYF
TRBV9,NA,TRBJ2-7,TRBD1,TGTGCCAGCAGCGCAAGGACAGGGTCGAACTACGAGCAGTACTTC,CASSARTGSNYEQYF
TRBV29-1,NA,TRBJ1-1,NA,TGCAGCGTTGAAAAGGAAAGGCTAACTGAAGCTTTCTTT,CSVEKERLTEAFF
TRBV6-5,NA,TRBJ1-1,NA,TGTGCCAGCAGTTCAACCTACGACAGGCGAACGGCTTTCTTT,CASSSTYDRRTAFF
TRBV7-9,NA,TRBJ2-3,NA,TGTGCCAGCAGCTCACCTGCAGACACGCAGTATTTT,CASSSPADTQYF
TRBV25-1,NA,TRBJ2-7,TRBD1,TGTGCCAGCAGCACGGGACAGGGCCGCTACGAGCAGTACTTC,CASSTGQGRYEQYF
TRBV2,NA,TRBJ1-4,TRBD1,TGTGCCAGCAGCGGACAGGGAGGGGATGAAAAACTGTTTTTT,CASSGQGGDEKLFF
TRBV7-2,once,TRBJ2-7,TRBD2,TGTGCCAGCAGCGACCGCGGTAGCGGGAGAGGCGAGCAGTACTTC,CASSDRGSGRGEQYF
TRBV28,NA,TRBJ1-2,NA,TGTGCCAGCGGTCTGGACAGACTCAACTATGGCTACACCTTC,CASGLDRLNYGYTF
TRBV7-9,NA,TRBJ1-1,NA,TGTGCCAGCAGCTGGTTGAATTTGAACACTGAAGCTTTCTTT,CASSWLNLNTEAFF
TRBV29-1,few,TRBJ1-1,NA,TGCAGCGTTGATAGACAGGTGAACACTGAAGCTTTCTTT,CSVDRQVNTEAFF
TRBV9,NA,TRBJ2-3,NA,TGTGCCAGCAGCGCCCACCTGGCCCCCACAGATACGCAGTATTTT,CASSAHLAPTDTQYF
TRBV19,NA,TRBJ2-1,TRBD2,TGTGCCAGTAGTGGTTACGGGACTACTCCCGGCAATGAGCAGTTCTTC,CASSGYGTTPGNEQFF
TRBV29-1,once,TRBJ1-2,NA,TGCAGCGTTGGACATGCCGTATTCAAAGCTAATGGCTACACCTTC,CSVGHAVFKANGYTF
TRBV7-2,NA,TRBJ1-3,NA,TGTGCCAGCAGCTTCGGTACTACCGGAAACACCATATATTTT,CASSFGTTGNTIYF
TRBV29-1,NA,TRBJ2-3,TRBD2,TGCAGCGCTGTAGCGGGAGTTAGCACAGATACGCAGTATTTT,CSAVAGVSTDTQYF
TRBV4-3,NA,TRBJ2-1,NA,TGCGCCAGCAGCCAGGGTAGGGCAGGGTACAATGAGCAGTTCTTC,CASSQGRAGYNEQFF